The sequence of this TCR beta chain was determined in a study of T cell responses to AZD1222 COVID-19 vaccine. Study-level background: Recipients boosted at about 4 weeks or about 12 weeks are pooled.

Remarks on this clone: The DNA is omitted, as the CDR3 cannot be located on it reliably, and the CDR3 follows TCRdb's listing.

The table came from immunoSEQ multiplex PCR; TCRdb's copy has only in-frame clones and leaves some out. The table records about 85,000 clones, more than 70% of them present only once. Both ends counted, the CDR3 spans 13 residues. The V and J genes are TRBV12-3 or TRBV12-4 and TRBJ1-2. The receptor's source is an adult in good health. Sample: peripheral blood, taken on day 0 of AZD1222 vaccination. CDR3 loop: CASSSSGSLGYTF.